This T cell receptor (beta chain) was sequenced during a study of control samples from healthy donors and cancer patients. CDR1 is SGHTA, CDR2 FQGNSA, per germline. Trimming at V came to 1 base and at J to 6 bases, leaving 9 bases not matched to a gene. The CDR3 runs 17 residues. TCRdb's copy holds only in-frame clones and misses some; the assay was immunoSEQ multiplex PCR. The sample includes tens of thousands of clones, around 80% seen only once; the top ten take over 7.5%. The receptor's source is an older woman in good health. This chain links TRBV7-2 with TRBJ2-2; 9 bases line up with TRBD2. Sequencing was done on a sample of blood. The DNA of the CDR3 is TGTGCCAGCAGCTTAGGACTGTGGACTAGCGATTCCGGGGAGCTGTTTTTT. Its protein is CASSLGLWTSDSGELFF.